In this sample, the clone carrying this T cell receptor (beta chain) turned up once. Clones were sequenced by immunoSEQ multiplex PCR, and TCRdb holds only the in-frame ones, with some missing. Among roughly 67,000 clones listed, approximately 86% were seen once. The data belong to a study of PD-L1 blockade in urothelial cancer. Time point noted: pretreatment peripheral blood. Material: PBMCs, obtained around atezolizumab (anti-PD-L1) treatment. The sequence was obtained from a man aged 60 to 75 with urothelial cancer.

The CDR3 DNA follows: TGCGCCAGCAGCCAATTCATAGGGGGAGGGACGGCGAGCTCTGGAAACACCATATATTTT. Translating gives CASSQFIGGGTASSGNTIYF. This sequence joins TRBV4-1 and TRBJ1-3, with D perhaps matching TRBD1 (6 bases). This CDR3 has 20 residues. V lost 2 bases, J lost 0 bases, and 23 bases lay in between. Germline CDR1 MGHRA, CDR2 YSYEKL.